This TCR beta chain was obtained from a study of blood T cell repertoires in COVID-19. TCRdb's table, derived via immunoSEQ multiplex PCR, lists solely in-frame clones and lacks some. The repertoire holds about 94,000 clones, with more than 65% as singletons. Germline CDR1 is SGHAT and CDR2 is FQDESV (reference sequence). V lost 2 bases to trimming and J lost 7 bases; unmatched junction nucleotides: 8. This CDR3 spans 15 amino acids. Sequenced: peripheral blood. V usage is TRBV11-1 and J usage is TRBJ1-1; 9 bases are a match to TRBD1. This TCR was sampled from a man aged 60 to 69 with acute or convalescent COVID-19. CDR3 residues: CASSLLQGAYLEAFF. CDR3 nucleotide sequence: TGTGCCAGCAGCTTACTACAGGGGGCCTACCTTGAAGCTTTCTTT.